This entry features one TCR beta chain sequence. This clone was recorded a few times. Its antigen remains undetermined. No much larger clonotype is one base removed from it; base qualities were not supplied. The germline V gene supplies CDR1 SGHDT and CDR2 YYEEEE. Its CDR3 holds 16 amino acids, cysteine through phenylalanine. Of the read, only the CDR3 DNA is kept; its 48 bases are in frame from base 1. Trimming accounts for 4 bases at V and 2 bases at J, while the number of junction bases matched to no gene is 4. The data stem from a study of beta chain features in type 1 diabetes (dated by TCRdb to the late 2010s). Concerning the study at large: No differences in mean age, gender distribution, total cell number or subset yield were found between patients and healthy donors. Across all samples, approximately 100 million sorted cells were examined, and cell number per subset correlated strongly with RNA yield. In the study, TCRB repertoires of sorted circulating CD4+ T cell subsets from recently diagnosed type 1 diabetes patients were compared with those of matched healthy donors. Whereas all 30 or so donors provided naive and central memory subsets, regulatory and stem cell-like memory subsets were isolated from just 8 patients and about 8 healthy donors. Broad study findings and their caveats: In all four CD4+ subsets, TCRB CDR3 length was moderately but significantly shorter in type 1 diabetes patients. Shorter templates might have been favored by PCR, but patient and control samples were amplified and corrected together, so both groups would have been affected equally by any skew. Naive, central memory and regulatory TCRB repertoires appeared to be more similar among patients than among healthy donors. Because cDNA was sequenced instead of genomic DNA, highly expressing activated cells could be over-represented, though the groups showed no difference in activation or CD3 levels. HLA sub-analyses involved small numbers of individuals, so any influence of HLA type on TCRB rearrangement remained unresolved. Fewer insertions and more nucleotide deletions at VDJ recombination sites were observed in patients with type 1 diabetes, implying thymic rearrangement abnormalities.

Each donor gave one peripheral blood draw, approximately 100 mL on average, collected into heparinised tubes. Naive, central memory, regulatory and stem cell-like memory CD4+ T cells were sorted on a BD FACSAria II using a panel including CD45RO, CCR7, CD25, CD127, CD95 and CD27. All sorted populations exceeded 98% purity. Right away, PBMCs were isolated by Lymphoprep density gradient centrifugation and were stained directly, with no culture step. Samples were stained and sorted in pairs, with one healthy donor and one patient per experiment, so that batch effects were minimized. The entire isolated RNA was reverse transcribed using the High Capacity cDNA Reverse Transcription Kit, and thus expressed TCRB transcripts were sequenced. Deep immunoSEQ sequencing was performed on naive, central memory and regulatory T cell samples, with an average of roughly 4 million total reads per sample. Sorted cells were lysed in RLT buffer and RNA was extracted with DNase-treated RNeasy Micro or Mini kits, depending on cell number. Each cell subset was processed on its own to prevent cross-contamination, while patient and healthy donor samples were processed together. TCRB sequences were amplified from cDNA with the immunoSEQ multiplex PCR, producing 87-bp fragments spanning the CDR3 region. Sequencing of the amplicons was done on the Illumina HiSeq platform. Per the original workflow: Synthetic template baselines were used to correct PCR bias computationally, reads within Hamming distance 2 were collapsed together, and singletons that could not be merged were discarded. By aligning reads against IMGT, V, D and J genes, CDR3 length, and insertions or deletions at six rearrangement sites were assigned. Within each subset, clonotype counts were normalized to sorted cell number, and only after that were true diversity and Gini coefficients computed with the tcR R package. The overlap coefficient, calculated on TCRB nucleotide sequences, was used to quantify repertoire sharing. As a proxy for the pre-selection repertoire, out-of-frame TCRB sequences from naive cells were analyzed. TCRdb obtained this table from immuneACCESS and retained in-frame rearrangements with V and J assigned. These tables miss some clones; where compared with another copy, unresolved V genes account for less than half of the shortfall, and the remainder is unexplained. D and trimming come from the DNA, and the V and J calls and clone size come from that table. The sample data list roughly 250,000 clones, and over 7.5% of these were observed just once. Together, the top ten hold less than 0.035% of the sample.

This sequence originates from a woman between 18 and 30 years old in good health. Rearrangement joined TRBV5-6 to TRBJ2-7, and 15 bases in between align with TRBD2. Material for sequencing was naive CD4+ T cells from blood. The sample's cell subset or site label, in plain terms: true naive CD4+ T cells. The CDR3 region: CASSVRTSGRAYEQYF. The DNA sequence follows: TGTGCCAGCAGCGTACGGACTAGCGGGAGGGCCTACGAGCAGTACTTC.